This T cell receptor (beta chain) derives from a study of early T cells in non-severe SARS-CoV-2 infection. General study results and limits: Sequences matched to VDJdb favored anti-spike CD8 responses, while private and CD4 specificities were missed.

This clonotype occurred many times. Antigen unknown. Unique molecular identifiers were affixed to single, distinct cDNA molecules. MiXCR, applied by TCRdb to the 5' RACE reads, yields one record per CDR3 protein. The sample records around 60,000 distinct CDR3 sequences, about 9.1% being singletons. The CDR3 runs to 13 residues. The V segment lost 8 bases and the J segment 6 bases; nucleotides outside the gene matches: 7. The germline CDR1 and CDR2 sequences are SEHNR and FQNEAQ (reference sequence). Sequencing was carried out using whole blood. This rearrangement joins TRBV7-9 to TRBJ2-1, with TRBD2 matching 7 bases. The clonotype was recovered from an adult who was a healthcare worker with PCR-confirmed SARS-CoV-2 infection or an uninfected control (not recorded which). The CDR3 loop reads CASPGRRGNEQFF. The DNA for the CDR3 is TGTGCCAGCCCCGGGAGGCGGGGCAATGAGCAGTTCTTC.